This record concerns one T cell receptor (beta chain) sequence. Assay used: immunoSEQ multiplex PCR; TCRdb lists only in-frame clones, some missing. There are some 95,000 clones in the sample; 70% to 85% occur only once, and 3.5% to 4.5% lies in the top ten. This CDR3 comprises 16 residues. Trimming removed 1 base from V and 3 bases from J; junction bases left unmatched: 5. Germline CDR1 and CDR2: SGHRS and YFSETQ. This sample is part of a study of OX40 agonist ivuxolimab in advanced cancers. The TCR sequence derives from an adult with an advanced solid tumor such as melanoma, head and neck, liver or kidney cancer. The chain links TRBV5-1 to TRBJ2-3, with 10 bases fitting TRBD2. The material sequenced was CD4+ or CD8+ T cells sorted from blood, taken in a trial of the OX40 agonist ivuxolimab. This CDR3 reads CASSLILAGTTDTQYF. As DNA, the CDR3 is TGCGCCAGCAGCTTGATACTAGCGGGAACTACAGATACGCAGTATTTT.